This T cell receptor beta chain was captured by sequencing in a study of blood T cell repertoires in COVID-19. At the level of the study: Whether acute or convalescent, the COVID-19 samples came from the United States, Italy and Spain. From T cells, B-cell-depleted T cells, or PBMCs came the material, which was cDNA or gDNA.

In the original processing: Using reference gene primer amplification, nucleated cell counts were estimated. Libraries were prepared by immunoSEQ multiplex PCR; TCRdb keeps only in-frame clonotypes and omits some of them. Clonal size and the V and J genes are those of that table, whereas D and trimming came from the DNA. The sample holds just over 300,000 clones, roughly 90% seen once. This clone was detected ten times or more. Cohort 3 recovery required two negative PCRs, clearance, or symptom resolution. The germline CDR1 and CDR2 sequences are LNHDA and SQIVND (reference sequence). Losses at the gene ends were 5 bases for V and 9 bases for J; bases not matched to a gene: 5. CDR3 length: 13 amino acids.

The sequenced material came from PBMCs or T cells enriched from blood (not recorded which). The TCR sequence derives from a woman in her late teens or twenties who had recovered from COVID-19. V gene TRBV19 combines with J gene TRBJ1-5; 9 bases are a match to TRBD1. The CDR3 loop is CASSRTGERPQHF. The CDR3 region has the DNA TGTGCCAGTAGTCGGACAGGGGAGCGGCCCCAGCATTTT.